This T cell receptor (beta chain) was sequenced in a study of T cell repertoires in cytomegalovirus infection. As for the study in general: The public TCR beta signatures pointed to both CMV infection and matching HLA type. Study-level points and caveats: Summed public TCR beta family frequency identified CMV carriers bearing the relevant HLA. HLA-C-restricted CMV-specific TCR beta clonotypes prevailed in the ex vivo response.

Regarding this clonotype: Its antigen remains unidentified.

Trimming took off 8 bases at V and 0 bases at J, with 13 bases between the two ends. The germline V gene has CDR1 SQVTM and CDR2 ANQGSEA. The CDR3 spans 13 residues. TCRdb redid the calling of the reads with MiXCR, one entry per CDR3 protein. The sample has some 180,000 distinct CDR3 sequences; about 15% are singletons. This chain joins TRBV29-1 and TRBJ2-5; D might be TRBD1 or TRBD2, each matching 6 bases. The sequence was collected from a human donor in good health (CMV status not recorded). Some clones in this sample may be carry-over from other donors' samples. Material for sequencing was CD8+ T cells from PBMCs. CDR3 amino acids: CSSEGGNQETQYF. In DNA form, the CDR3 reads TGCAGCTCTGAGGGGGGTAACCAAGAGACCCAGTACTTC.